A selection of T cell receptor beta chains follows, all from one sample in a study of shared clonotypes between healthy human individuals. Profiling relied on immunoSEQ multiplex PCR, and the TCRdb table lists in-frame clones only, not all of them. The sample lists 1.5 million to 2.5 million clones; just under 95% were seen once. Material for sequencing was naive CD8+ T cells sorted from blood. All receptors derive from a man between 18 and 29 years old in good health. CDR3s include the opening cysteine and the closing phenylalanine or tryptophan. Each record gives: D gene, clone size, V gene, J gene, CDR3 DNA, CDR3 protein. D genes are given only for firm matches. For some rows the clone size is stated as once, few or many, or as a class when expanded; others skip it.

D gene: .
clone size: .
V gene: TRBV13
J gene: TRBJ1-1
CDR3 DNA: TGTGCCAGCAACTCAGGCCTCTCGGGCGCTTTCTTT
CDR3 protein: CASNSGLSGAFF

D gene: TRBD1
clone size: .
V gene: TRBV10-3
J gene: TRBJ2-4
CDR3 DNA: TGTGCCACACGAGACAGGGAAAACATTCAGTACTTC
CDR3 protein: CATRDRENIQYF

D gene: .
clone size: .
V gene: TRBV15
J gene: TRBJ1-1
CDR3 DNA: TGTGCCACCAGCAGAGATCTGGCAGTAGTTGAAGCTTTCTTT
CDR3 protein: CATSRDLAVVEAFF

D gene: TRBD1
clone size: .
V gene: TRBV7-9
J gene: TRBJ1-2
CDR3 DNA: TGTGCCAGCAGCTTGCGGGACAGGGAGCCTAACTATGGCTACACCTTC
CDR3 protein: CASSLRDREPNYGYTF

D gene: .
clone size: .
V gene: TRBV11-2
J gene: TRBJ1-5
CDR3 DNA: TGTGCCAGCAGCTTAGAGTTCTCCCATCAGCCCCAGCATTTT
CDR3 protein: CASSLEFSHQPQHF

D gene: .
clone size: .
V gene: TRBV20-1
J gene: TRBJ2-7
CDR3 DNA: TGCAGTGCTATCATGAACGAGCAGTACTTC
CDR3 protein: CSAIMNEQYF

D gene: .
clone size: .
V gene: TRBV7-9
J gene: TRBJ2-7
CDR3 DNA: TGTGCCAGCAGCGGTTTGGGGGCCTACGAGCAGTACTTC
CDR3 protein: CASSGLGAYEQYF

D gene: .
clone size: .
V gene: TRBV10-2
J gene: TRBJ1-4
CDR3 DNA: TGCGCCAGCAGTGAGCCGGCAGAGAATGAAAAACTGTTTTTT
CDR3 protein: CASSEPAENEKLFF

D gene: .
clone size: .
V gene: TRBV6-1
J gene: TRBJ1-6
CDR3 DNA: TGTGCCAGCAGTGAAGAGGTAGTGGACTATAATTCACCCCTCCACTTT
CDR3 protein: CASSEEVVDYNSPLHF

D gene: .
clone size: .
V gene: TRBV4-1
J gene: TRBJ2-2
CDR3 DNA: TGCGCCAGCAGCCCATTTCGGGGAGGGGAGCTGTTTTTT
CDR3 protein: CASSPFRGGELFF

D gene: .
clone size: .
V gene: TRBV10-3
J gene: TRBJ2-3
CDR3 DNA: TGTGCCATCAACCACGATCTGATGGGGAGCACAGATACGCAGTATTTT
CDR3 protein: CAINHDLMGSTDTQYF

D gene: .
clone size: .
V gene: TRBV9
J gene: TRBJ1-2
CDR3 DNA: TGTGCCAGCAGCCACGGATCGGGCCGGTACTATGGCTACACCTTC
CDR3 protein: CASSHGSGRYYGYTF

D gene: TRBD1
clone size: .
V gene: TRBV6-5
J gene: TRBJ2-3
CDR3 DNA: TGTGCCAGCAGTCCGGGACAGGCGATCACAGATACGCAGTATTTT
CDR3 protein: CASSPGQAITDTQYF

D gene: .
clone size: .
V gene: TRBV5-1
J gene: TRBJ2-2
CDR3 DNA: TGCGCCAGCAGCAACAACAGGGAACACACCGGGGAGCTGTTTTTT
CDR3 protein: CASSNNREHTGELFF

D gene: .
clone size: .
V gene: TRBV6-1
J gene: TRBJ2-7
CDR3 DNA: TGTGCCAGCAGTGATCCTAGCGCTTACTACGAGCAGTACTTC
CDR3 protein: CASSDPSAYYEQYF

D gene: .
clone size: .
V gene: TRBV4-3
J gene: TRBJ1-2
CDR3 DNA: TGCGCCAGCAGCCAAGTGCGGGTGGGGTATGAGGGGTACTATGGCTACACCTTC
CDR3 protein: CASSQVRVGYEGYYGYTF

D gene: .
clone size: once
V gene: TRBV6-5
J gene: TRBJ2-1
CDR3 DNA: TGTGCCAGCAGTTACTCGACTTGGGGGGTAGATGAGCAGTTCTTC
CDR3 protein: CASSYSTWGVDEQFF

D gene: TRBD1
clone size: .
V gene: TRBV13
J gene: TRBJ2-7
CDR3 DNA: TGTGCCAGCAGCTTAAAGGGGGCGGGCGAGCAGTACTTC
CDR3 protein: CASSLKGAGEQYF

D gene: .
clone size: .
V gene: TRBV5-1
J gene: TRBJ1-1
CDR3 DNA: TGCGCCAGCAGCTTGGCCGCGCGGGGGGTTTACACTGAAGCTTTCTTT
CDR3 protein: CASSLAARGVYTEAFF

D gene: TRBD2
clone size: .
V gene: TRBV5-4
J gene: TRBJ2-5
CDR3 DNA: TGTGCCAGCAGCTTGGGACTAGCGGGGGCCTACGACCAAGAGACCCAGTACTTC
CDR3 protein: CASSLGLAGAYDQETQYF

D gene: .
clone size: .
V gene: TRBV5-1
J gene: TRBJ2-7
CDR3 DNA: TGCGCCAGCAGCTCTGACGTTTCCTATTCCGAGCAGTACTTC
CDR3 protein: CASSSDVSYSEQYF

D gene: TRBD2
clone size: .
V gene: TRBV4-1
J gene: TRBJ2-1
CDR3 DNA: TGCGCCAGCAGCCACCGATTTAGCGGGGGTTACAATGAGCAGTTCTTC
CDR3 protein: CASSHRFSGGYNEQFF

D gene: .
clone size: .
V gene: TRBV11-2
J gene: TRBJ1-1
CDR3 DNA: TGTGCCAGCAGCTACAGGGCGGGCACTGAAGCTTTCTTT
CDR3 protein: CASSYRAGTEAFF

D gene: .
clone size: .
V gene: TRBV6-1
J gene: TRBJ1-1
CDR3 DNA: TGTGCCAGCAGTGCGGGGAGCACTGAAGCTTTCTTT
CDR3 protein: CASSAGSTEAFF

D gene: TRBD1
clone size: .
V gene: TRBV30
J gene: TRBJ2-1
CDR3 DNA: TGTGCCTGGACACAGGGGGCGGGTATGAATGAGCAGTTCTTC
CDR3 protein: CAWTQGAGMNEQFF

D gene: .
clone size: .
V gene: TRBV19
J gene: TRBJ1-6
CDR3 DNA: TGTGCCAGTAGTATAACTATGCTCGAGTCACCCCTCCACTTT
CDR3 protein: CASSITMLESPLHF

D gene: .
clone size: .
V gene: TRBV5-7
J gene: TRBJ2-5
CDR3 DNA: TGTGCCAGCAGCTTGGGACGGAGACAAGAGACCCAGTACTTC
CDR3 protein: CASSLGRRQETQYF

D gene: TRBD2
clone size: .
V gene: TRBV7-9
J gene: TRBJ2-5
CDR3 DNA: TGTGCCAGCACGTTCGCGGGAGAAGAGACCCAGTACTTC
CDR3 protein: CASTFAGEETQYF

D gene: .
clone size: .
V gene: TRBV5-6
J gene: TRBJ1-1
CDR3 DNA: TGTGCCAGCAGCACCGCGACAGGGAACACTGAAGCTTTCTTT
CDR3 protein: CASSTATGNTEAFF

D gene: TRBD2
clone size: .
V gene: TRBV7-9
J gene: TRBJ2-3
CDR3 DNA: TGTGCCAGCAGCTTCCCAGCGGGACGAGATACGCAGTATTTT
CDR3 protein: CASSFPAGRDTQYF

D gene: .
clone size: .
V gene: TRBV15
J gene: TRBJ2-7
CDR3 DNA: TGTGCCACCAGCAGAGGCCGAGAGGGGTCCTTCTATGAGCAGTACTTC
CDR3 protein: CATSRGREGSFYEQYF

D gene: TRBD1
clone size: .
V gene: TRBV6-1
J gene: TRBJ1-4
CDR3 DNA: TGTGCCGGATGGGACAGAATGAATGAAAGACTGTTTTTT
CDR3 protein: CAGWDRMNERLFF

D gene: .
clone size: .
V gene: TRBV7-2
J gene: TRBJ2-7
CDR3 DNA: TGTGCCAGCAGCTTAGAGGGGGGAGGGTTCGCCTACGAGCAGTACTTC
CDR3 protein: CASSLEGGGFAYEQYF

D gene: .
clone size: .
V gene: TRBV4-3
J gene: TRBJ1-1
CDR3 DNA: TGCGCCAGCAGCCAAGATGAGGCAGGGATAGAAGCTTTCTTT
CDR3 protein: CASSQDEAGIEAFF

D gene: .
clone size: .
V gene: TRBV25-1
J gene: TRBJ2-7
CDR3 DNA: TGTGCCAGCAGTGAATTCGGTAGCTCCTACGAGCAGTACTTC
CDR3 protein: CASSEFGSSYEQYF

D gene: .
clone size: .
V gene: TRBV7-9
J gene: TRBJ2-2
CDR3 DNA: TGTGCCAGCAGTGAAACAAACACCGGGGAGCTGTTTTTT
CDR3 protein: CASSETNTGELFF

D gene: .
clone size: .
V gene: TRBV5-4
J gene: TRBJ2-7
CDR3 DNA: TGTGCCAGCAGCGATCCTACAGGTTACGAGCAGTACTTC
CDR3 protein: CASSDPTGYEQYF

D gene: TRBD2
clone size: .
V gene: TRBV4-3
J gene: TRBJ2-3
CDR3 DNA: TGCGCCAGCAGCCACCCCCTGCGGGCGGGAGGGGCCACAGATACGCAGTATTTT
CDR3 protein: CASSHPLRAGGATDTQYF

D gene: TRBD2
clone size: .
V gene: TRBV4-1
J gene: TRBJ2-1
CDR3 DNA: TGCGCCAGCAGCCAAGATGGGGGAGGACTAGCGGCACCTGAGCAGTTCTTC
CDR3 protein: CASSQDGGGLAAPEQFF

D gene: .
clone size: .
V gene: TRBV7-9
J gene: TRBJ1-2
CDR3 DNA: TGTGCCAGCAGCCCCCGCGGGGTCTATGGCTACACCTTC
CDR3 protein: CASSPRGVYGYTF

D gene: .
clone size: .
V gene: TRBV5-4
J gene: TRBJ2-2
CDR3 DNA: TGTGCCAGCAGCTTTAGTGGCGGGGAGCTGTTTTTT
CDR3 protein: CASSFSGGELFF

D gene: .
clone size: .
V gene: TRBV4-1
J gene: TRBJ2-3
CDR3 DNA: TGCGCCAGCAGCCAAGGGCCCGTGAAGTATTTT
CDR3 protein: CASSQGPVKYF

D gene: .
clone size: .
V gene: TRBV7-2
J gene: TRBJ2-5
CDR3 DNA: TGTGCCAGCAGCTTATACGGTGGAAGCTGGATTGTGGAGACCCAGTACTTC
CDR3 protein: CASSLYGGSWIVETQYF

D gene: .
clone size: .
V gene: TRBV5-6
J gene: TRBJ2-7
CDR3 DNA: TGTGCCAGCAGCTTGGATGGGGGCTTGGACGAGCAGTACTTC
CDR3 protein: CASSLDGGLDEQYF

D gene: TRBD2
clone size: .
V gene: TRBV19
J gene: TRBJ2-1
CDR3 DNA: TGTGCCAGTAGTATAGATCCTACTAGCGCCTCCTACAATGAGCAGTTCTTC
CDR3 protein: CASSIDPTSASYNEQFF

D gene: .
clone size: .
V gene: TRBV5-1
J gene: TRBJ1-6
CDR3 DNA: TGCGCCAGCAGCGTGGTGGGATTCTCCTATAATTCACCCCTCCACTTT
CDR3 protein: CASSVVGFSYNSPLHF

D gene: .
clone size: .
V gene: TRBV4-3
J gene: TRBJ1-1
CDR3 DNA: TGCGCCAGCAGCCTCGGCCGGACTGAAGCTTTCTTT
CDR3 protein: CASSLGRTEAFF

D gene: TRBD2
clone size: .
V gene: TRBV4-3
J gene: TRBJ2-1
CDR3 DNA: TGCGCCAGCAGCCCAAGGACTAGCGGGGCTGAGCAGTTCTTC
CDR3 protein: CASSPRTSGAEQFF

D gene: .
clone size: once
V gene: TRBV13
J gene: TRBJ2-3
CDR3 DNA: TGTGCCAGCAGCTTAGAGTCCGAGGATACGCAGTATTTT
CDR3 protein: CASSLESEDTQYF

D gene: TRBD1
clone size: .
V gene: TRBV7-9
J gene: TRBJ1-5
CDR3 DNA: TGTGCCAGCAGTCATACAGGGGGCGCAGGGAATCAGCCCCAGCATTTT
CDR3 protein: CASSHTGGAGNQPQHF

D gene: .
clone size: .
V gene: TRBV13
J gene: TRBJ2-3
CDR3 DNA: TGTGCCAGCAGCTCACGGGGGGACAGAGCCATTGATACGCAGTATTTT
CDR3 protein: CASSSRGDRAIDTQYF

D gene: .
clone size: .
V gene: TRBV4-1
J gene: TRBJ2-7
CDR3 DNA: TGCGCCAGCAGCCAAGGGCCGAGAAGTACCTACGAGCAGTACTTC
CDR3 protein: CASSQGPRSTYEQYF

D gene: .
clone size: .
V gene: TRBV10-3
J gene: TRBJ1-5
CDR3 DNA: TGTGCCATCTCCTGGGACCACGATCAGCCCCAGCATTTT
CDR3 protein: CAISWDHDQPQHF